This T cell receptor (beta chain) was identified during a study of technical replicates of blood from several donors. This table comes from immunoSEQ multiplex PCR, and its TCRdb copy is limited to in-frame clones, with some not included. The table records more than 15,000 clones, approximately 80% of them present only once. Germline assignment: CDR1 MDHEN and CDR2 SYDVKM. V was pared by 6 bases and J by 5 bases, with 7 bases of the junction left unmatched. The CDR3 length is 13 residues. The sequenced material came from PBMCs. The receptor was derived from a human donor in good health. Some clones in this sample may be carry-over from other donors' samples. The J gene is TRBJ2-7, the V gene TRBV28, with 7 bases that match TRBD1. The CDR3 coding sequence is TGTGCCAGCAGACCTACAGGGGTCCACGAGCAGTACTTC. Residues: CASRPTGVHEQYF.